This entry describes one TCR beta chain. Antigen specificity is unknown. Original processing notes: Filtering was not the same, since immunoSEQ gave junction-only sequences without quality scores. Some clones are missing from TCRdb's copy, which holds only in-frame ones; the method was immunoSEQ multiplex PCR. For V, J and clone size, that table is used; D and trimming come from the DNA. Counted here are approximately 2.3 million clones, more than 85% occurring once; the ten biggest clones make up under 0.45%. The data belong to a study of shared clonotypes between healthy human individuals. Study-level findings and limits: Collection of samples was limited to blood; tissue repertoires likely differ.

All the donors were Caucasian adults who lived in Nashville, Tennessee. Investigators divided CD4+ cells into CD45RA+ naive and CD45RA-negative memory subsets. Deletions cut 0 bases from V and 3 bases from J, with 16 bases between. There are 16 residues in the CDR3. CDR1 SGDLS and CDR2 YYNGEE come from the germline V gene. This TCR came from a young man in good health. Some clones in this sample may be carry-over from other donors' samples. The genes are TRBV9 and TRBJ2-7; D possibly corresponds to TRBD1 (5 bases). The sequenced sample was naive CD4+ T cells from PBMCs. Noted subset: CD45RA+ positively selected. The CDR3 DNA is TGTGCCAGCAGCGTAGGGGGCCCACTCACTGACTACGAGCAGTACTTC. It specifies CASSVGGPLTDYEQYF.